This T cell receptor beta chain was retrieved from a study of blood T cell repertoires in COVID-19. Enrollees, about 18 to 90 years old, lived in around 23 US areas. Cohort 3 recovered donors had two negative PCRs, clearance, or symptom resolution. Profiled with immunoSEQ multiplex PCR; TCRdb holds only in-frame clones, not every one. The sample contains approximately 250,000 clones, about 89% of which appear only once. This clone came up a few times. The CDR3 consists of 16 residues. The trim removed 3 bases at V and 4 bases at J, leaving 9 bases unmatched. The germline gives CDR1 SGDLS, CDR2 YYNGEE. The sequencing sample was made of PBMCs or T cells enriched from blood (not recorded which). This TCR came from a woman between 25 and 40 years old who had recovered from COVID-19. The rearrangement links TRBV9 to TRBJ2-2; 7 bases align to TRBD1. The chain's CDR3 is CASSETGSLFTGELFF. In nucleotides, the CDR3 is TGTGCCAGCAGCGAGACAGGGTCCCTCTTCACCGGGGAGCTGTTTTTT. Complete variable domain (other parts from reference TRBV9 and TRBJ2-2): DSGVTQTPKHLITATGQRVTLRCSPRSGDLSVYWYQQSLDQGLQFLIQYYNGEERAKGNILERFSAQQFPDLHSELNLSSLELGDSALYFCASSETGSLFTGELFFGEGSRLTVL.